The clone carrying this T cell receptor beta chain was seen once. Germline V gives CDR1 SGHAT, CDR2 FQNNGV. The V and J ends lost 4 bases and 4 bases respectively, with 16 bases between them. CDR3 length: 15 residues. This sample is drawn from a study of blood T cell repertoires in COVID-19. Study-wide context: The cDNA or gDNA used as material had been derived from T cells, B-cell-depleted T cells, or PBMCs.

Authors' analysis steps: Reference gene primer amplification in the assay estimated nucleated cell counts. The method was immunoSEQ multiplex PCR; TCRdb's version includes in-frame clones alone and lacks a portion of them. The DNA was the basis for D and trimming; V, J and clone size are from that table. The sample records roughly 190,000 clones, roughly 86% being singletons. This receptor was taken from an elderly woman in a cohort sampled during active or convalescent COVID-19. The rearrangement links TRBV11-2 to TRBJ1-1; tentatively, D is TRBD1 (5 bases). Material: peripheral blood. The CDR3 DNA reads TGTGCCAGCAGCTCGTTTAGGGGCCTTTTCACTGAAGCTTTCTTT. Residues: CASSSFRGLFTEAFF.